The 17 T cell receptor beta chains below all came from one sample that was sequenced in a study of cytotoxic CD8 clonotypes in ibrutinib-treated CLL. Generated by immunoSEQ multiplex PCR, the TCRdb table keeps only in-frame clones and is missing some. This table has about 140,000 clones, 60% to 85% appearing once. The sequencing used PBMCs, collected after 12 months of ibrutinib treatment. These receptors were collected from a human donor with chronic lymphocytic leukemia.

This clone has only one observation. The J gene is TRBJ2-3, the V gene TRBV18, with D perhaps TRBD2 (6 bases). CDR3 length: 14 amino acids. Germline CDR1 and CDR2: KGHSH and LQKENI. V shed 6 bases and J shed 1 base, with 11 bases lying between them. The CDR3: CASSYSGGTDTQYF. In DNA form, the CDR3 reads TGTGCCAGCTCTTATTCGGGGGGCACAGATACGCAGTATTTT. Filled out from reference TRBV18 and TRBJ2-3, the complete variable domain reads NAGVMQNPRHLVRRRGQEARLRCSPMKGHSHVYWYRQLPEEGLKFMVYLQKENIIDESGMPKERFSAEFPKEGPSILRIQQVVRGDSAAYFCASSYSGGTDTQYFGPGTRLTVL.

The V call is TRBV13, the J call TRBJ2-7, with a tentative D call TRBD1 (6 bases). V lost 7 bases and J 6 bases, leaving 22 bases between the germline ends. This CDR3 comprises 15 residues. Looked up from germline, CDR1 is PRHDT and CDR2 is FYEKMQ (reference sequence). Here the CDR3 reads CASTSPGHLKPEQYF. The DNA of the CDR3 is TGTGCCAGCACCTCTCCGGGACATCTTAAACCCGAGCAGTACTTC.

The chain couples TRBV30 to TRBJ1-1; D is possibly TRBD1 (5 bases). Trimming took 5 bases from V and 1 from J, leaving 11 bases between them. The CDR3 has 13 amino acids. Germline CDR1 GTSNPN, CDR2 SVGIG (reference sequence). The CDR3 loop reads CAWAGQPNTEAFF. DNA of the CDR3: TGTGCCTGGGCCGGACAACCGAACACTGAAGCTTTCTTT.

This clone was recorded once. The V call is TRBV30, the J call TRBJ1-2, with 7 bases aligning to TRBD1. With 3 bases clipped from V and 0 bases from J, the junction kept 7 bases outside the gene matches. The CDR3 is 15 amino acids. CDR1 is GTSNPN and CDR2 is SVGIG in the germline V gene (reference sequence). This chain's CDR3 is CAWREGTVSNYGYTF. The CDR3 nucleotides are TGTGCCTGGAGAGAGGGGACAGTTTCTAACTATGGCTACACCTTC.

This sequence joins TRBV5-1 and TRBJ2-1; D not certain. The CDR3 is 14 amino acids. V was shortened by 1 base and J by 7 bases, with 12 bases between the two germline ends. CDR1 is SGHRS, CDR2 YFSETQ, per germline. The CDR3 DNA follows: TGCGCCAGCAGCTTGAGCAGCCCTAGGAATGAGCAGTTCTTC. Protein product: CASSLSSPRNEQFF.

CDR3 nucleotide sequence: TGTGCCAGCAGTTACGCTCCGGACACACTGTCCTACGAGCAGTACTTC. It specifies CASSYAPDTLSYEQYF. V gene TRBV6-5 combines with J gene TRBJ2-7; tentative D call: TRBD1 (5 bases). Germline-derived CDR1 and CDR2 are MNHEY and SVGAGI. CDR3 length: 16 residues. Trimming stripped 2 bases from V and 1 base from J, with 15 bases between.

The chain uses TRBV4-1 and TRBJ2-5; D is unresolved. V shed 1 base and J shed 7 bases, with 10 bases lying between them. The V gene's germline CDR1 is MGHRA and CDR2 YSYEKL. This CDR3 is built from 13 residues. CDR3 in DNA: TGCGCCAGCAGCCAAGTGTACCGAGTGACCCAGTACTTC. This gives the protein CASSQVYRVTQYF.

The CDR3 coding sequence is TGTGCCAGCAGGAGGGACAGGGCTAGTCAGCCCCAGCATTTT. Protein: CASRRDRASQPQHF. The chain combines TRBV5-8 with TRBJ1-5; TRBD1 aligns across 9 bases. This CDR3 contains 14 residues. The V gene end was trimmed by 5 bases and the J gene end by 6 bases; junction bases not matched to a gene: 6. The germline V gene has CDR1 SGHTS and CDR2 YDEGEE.

This clone qualifies as medium-sized. The chain combines TRBV11-2 with TRBJ2-2, with no clear D. Germline V gives CDR1 SGHAT, CDR2 FQNNGV. V lost 1 base to trimming and J lost 4 bases, with 13 bases between them. The CDR3 covers 16 residues. CDR3 sequence: CASSLAPGLGTGELFF. CDR3 DNA: TGTGCCAGCAGCTTAGCTCCGGGCTTGGGCACCGGGGAGCTGTTTTTT.

This clone was found once. J is TRBJ2-1 and V is TRBV27; D possibly corresponds to TRBD2 (5 bases). Trimming stripped 6 bases from V and 7 bases from J, with 10 bases between. The CDR3 length is 12 residues. Per the germline V gene, CDR1 is MNHEY and CDR2 is SMNVEV (reference sequence). The CDR3 is CASRSRGNEQFF. For the CDR3, the DNA is TGTGCCAGCAGATCCCGCGGGAATGAGCAGTTCTTC.

This clone was recorded a few times. This rearrangement joins TRBV29-1 to TRBJ1-2; 9 bases agree with TRBD1. The germline gives CDR1 SQVTM, CDR2 ANQGSEA. J gave up 2 bases and V 7 bases, and 5 bases lay outside the gene matches. This CDR3 region has 13 residues. DNA for the CDR3: TGCAGCGCCTCCGGACAGGGGAACTATGGCTACACCTTC. Protein sequence: CSASGQGNYGYTF.

The chain combines TRBV28 with TRBJ1-4; the D is unclear. Between the trimmed V and J ends, which lost 3 bases and 7 bases, there was a span of 15 bases. CDR3 length: 15 residues. Germline values: CDR1 MDHEN, CDR2 SYDVKM. Here the CDR3 DNA reads TGTGCCAGCAGTTTGCCGGTGGGGTCGGGTGAAAAACTGTTTTTT. This sequence encodes CASSLPVGSGEKLFF.

The chain carries TRBV27 and TRBJ2-1, with D perhaps matching TRBD1 (5 bases). The CDR3 sequence is 13 residues long. The V gene's germline CDR1 is MNHEY and CDR2 SMNVEV (reference sequence). V lost 1 base, J lost 9 bases, and 10 bases lay in between. The CDR3 loop is CASSLYRGPEQFF. The CDR3 nucleotides read TGTGCCAGCAGTTTATATAGGGGCCCTGAGCAGTTCTTC.

This chain links TRBV6-5 with TRBJ1-1; weak D call: TRBD1 (5 bases). CDR3 length: 15 residues. The germline V gene encodes CDR1 MNHEY and CDR2 SVGAGI. Deletions cut 2 bases from V and 2 bases from J, with 12 bases between. CDR3 sequence (DNA): TGTGCCAGCAGTTACGGGCAGGGCCTCAACACTGAAGCTTTCTTT. Encoded protein: CASSYGQGLNTEAFF.

This sequence joins TRBV6-5 and TRBJ1-4, with D maybe TRBD1 (5 bases). The CDR3 loop spans 14 amino acids. Deletions cut 3 bases from V and 5 bases from J, with 10 bases between. Germline CDR1 reads MNHEY; CDR2 reads SVGAGI. CDR3 nucleotide sequence: TGTGCCAGCAGTTATTTGGGGGGAAATGAAAAACTGTTTTTT. It translates to CASSYLGGNEKLFF.

This chain connects TRBV5-6 to TRBJ1-2; no clear D. Germline lookup yields CDR1 SGHDT and CDR2 YYEEEE. Trimming removed 0 bases from V and 7 bases from J, with 7 bases in between. This CDR3 comprises 12 residues. The CDR3 is CASSLGGTGYTF. The CDR3 DNA reads TGTGCCAGCAGCTTGGGGGGTACTGGCTACACCTTC. Full variable domain (rest looked up from reference TRBV5-6 and TRBJ1-2): DAGVTQSPTHLIKTRGQQVTLRCSPKSGHDTVSWYQQALGQGPQFIFQYYEEEERQRGNFPDRFSGHQFPNYSSELNVNALLLGDSALYLCASSLGGTGYTFGSGTRLTVV.

The table lists this clone with a count of one. V gene TRBV7-2 combines with J gene TRBJ1-5; D unclear. The germline gives CDR1 SGHTA, CDR2 FQGNSA. V was trimmed by 4 bases and J by 1 base, leaving 8 bases between them. The CDR3 is 14 amino acids. CDR3 in amino acids: CASSWGPSNQPQHF. The CDR3 bases are TGTGCCAGCAGCTGGGGTCCCAGCAATCAGCCCCAGCATTTT. The whole variable domain, remainder taken from reference TRBV7-2 and TRBJ1-5, is GAGVSQSPSNKVTEKGKDVELRCDPISGHTALYWYRQSLGQGLEFLIYFQGNSAPDKSGLPSDRFSAERTGGSVSTLTIQRTQQEDSAVYLCASSWGPSNQPQHFGDGTRLSIL.